This T cell receptor beta chain was captured by sequencing in a study of T cells in Graves' hyperthyroidism and ophthalmopathy. It was RNA transcripts that yielded the amplified TCR beta CDR3 regions. Using the HTBI primer set, a first-round RT-PCR was run on the TCR CDR3. TCRdb used MiXCR to reprocess the multiplex PCR reads, holding one entry per CDR3 protein. The sample has 300,000 to 400,000 distinct CDR3 sequences, roughly 14% seen once; the top ten hold 11%. Broader study findings: Median prediction lead before ophthalmopathy onset was 6.5 months with the model. By a 13 V-J model, ophthalmopathy was set apart from stable hyperthyroidism. In blood, most of the thyroid clonotypes expanded above 0.001 were also present.

This clonotype was seen ten or more times. Its target is not known. V was pared by 2 bases and J by 6 bases, with 11 bases of the junction left unmatched. This CDR3 spans 16 amino acids. Germline V CDR1 and CDR2: SGHNT, YENEEA. The receptor was isolated from a woman between 55 and 75 years old with Graves' hyperthyroidism. Sequenced: blood. The chain has TRBV11-3 and TRBJ2-3; 7 bases line up with TRBD2. DNA for the CDR3: TGTGCCAGCAGCTTAAAGAGGACTAGTATAGGTGATACGCAGTATTTT. Protein sequence: CASSLKRTSIGDTQYF.